This TCR beta chain originates from a study of blood T cells in healthy people across ages. PCR was performed a second time for about 7 to 11 cycles using a sample-barcoded 5' primer and a J-beta primer mix. TCRdb recomputed calls from the 5' RACE reads with MiXCR, one row per CDR3 protein. The sample comprises fewer than 1 million distinct CDR3 sequences, 44% of which are singletons, and around 21% rests with the top ten. In germline, CDR1 is SNHLY, CDR2 FYNNEI. The CDR3 totals 12 residues. V was clipped by 9 bases and J by 2 bases, with 11 bases between them. The chain is built from TRBV2 and TRBJ2-7; D is perhaps TRBD1 or TRBD2 (6 bases each). The material sequenced was blood. The TCR originated in a man in his 60s in good health. The CDR3 DNA reads as TGTGCCAGTAGGGGGGTCCCCTACGAGCAGTACTTC. This translates into CASRGVPYEQYF.